These T cell receptor beta chains were read from a single sample in a study of blood T cell repertoires in COVID-19. Generated by immunoSEQ multiplex PCR, the TCRdb table keeps only in-frame clones and is missing some. The data contain 200,000 to 300,000 clones, about 91% of them seen just once; the ten biggest clones take up about 6.7%. The sample was peripheral blood. These TCRs come from a woman aged 25 to 45 with COVID-19, enrolled during active disease. The CDR3 runs from the conserved cysteine through the conserved F or W. Fields, in order: V gene, D gene, J gene, clone size, CDR3 protein, CDR3 DNA. The D gene is left open where the match is weak. Clone size is shown for a subset of rows, as once, few, many or a class of expanded clone.

TRBV28	-	TRBJ2-6	-	CASSFLLSGANVLTF	TGTGCCAGCAGTTTCCTTTTATCTGGGGCCAACGTCCTGACTTTC
TRBV4-1	TRBD1	TRBJ2-6	-	CASSQEKGDSDSSGANVLTF	TGCGCCAGCAGCCAAGAAAAAGGGGACAGCGACAGCTCTGGGGCCAACGTCCTGACTTTC
TRBV18	TRBD1	TRBJ1-1	-	CASSPGTGELTEAFF	TGTGCCAGCTCACCTGGAACAGGGGAGCTTACTGAAGCTTTCTTT
TRBV19	TRBD1	TRBJ2-3	-	CASSITPGTGRNTQYF	TGTGCCAGTAGTATCACCCCCGGGACAGGGAGAAATACGCAGTATTTT
TRBV30	-	TRBJ2-5	-	CAWSVLKTQYF	TGTGCCTGGAGTGTACTAAAGACCCAGTACTTC
TRBV6-1	-	TRBJ2-5	-	CASSDRAEETQYF	TGTGCCAGCAGTGACAGGGCGGAAGAGACCCAGTACTTC
TRBV19	TRBD1	TRBJ2-7	-	CASSPGTGASYEQYF	TGTGCCAGTAGTCCCGGGACAGGGGCTTCCTACGAGCAGTACTTC
TRBV11-3	TRBD2	TRBJ2-1	-	CASSSRDYYNEQFF	TGTGCCAGCAGCTCCCGGGACTATTACAATGAGCAGTTCTTC
TRBV19	TRBD1	TRBJ2-5	-	CASSEQGARETQYF	TGTGCCAGTAGCGAACAGGGGGCCCGAGAGACCCAGTACTTC
TRBV18	TRBD2	TRBJ2-1	-	CASSQTGSLAGEKQFF	TGTGCCAGCTCACAGACAGGATCCCTAGCGGGAGAAAAGCAGTTCTTC
TRBV5-1	-	TRBJ1-6	-	CASGPGGGRPLHF	TGCGCCAGCGGTCCCGGGGGAGGAAGACCCCTCCACTTT
TRBV10-2	TRBD2	TRBJ2-1	-	CASQGASGREYNEQFF	TGCGCCAGCCAGGGGGCTAGCGGGAGGGAATACAATGAGCAGTTCTTC
TRBV7-2	-	TRBJ1-3	-	CASSLDWSGRAGNTIYF	TGTGCCAGCAGCTTAGATTGGTCTGGGAGGGCTGGAAACACCATATATTTT
TRBV4-1	TRBD1	TRBJ2-3	-	CASSEPGQGADTQYF	TGCGCCAGCAGCGAGCCGGGACAGGGGGCAGATACGCAGTATTTT
TRBV5-4	-	TRBJ2-5	once	CASSLAGPVETQYF	TGTGCCAGCAGCTTGGCAGGGCCGGTAGAGACCCAGTACTTC
TRBV9	-	TRBJ2-5	-	CASSSQTTQLGTQYF	TGTGCCAGCAGCTCTCAGACAACTCAGCTGGGGACCCAGTACTTC
TRBV12-3/TRBV12-4	TRBD1	TRBJ2-1	once	CASSPGTDNEQFF	TGTGCCAGCAGCCCCGGGACAGACAATGAGCAGTTCTTC
TRBV4-3	-	TRBJ1-2	-	CASSQEPRATVGGYTF	TGCGCCAGCAGCCAAGAACCCAGGGCAACCGTGGGGGGCTACACCTTC
TRBV21-1	-	TRBJ2-5	few	CASSAQNQSQGQETQYF	TGTGCCAGCAGCGCACAAAACCAATCTCAGGGTCAAGAGACCCAGTACTTC
TRBV6-1	-	TRBJ2-3	once	CASSEGWDGRGDTQYF	TGTGCCAGCAGTGAGGGCTGGGACGGCAGGGGAGATACGCAGTATTTT
TRBV24-1	TRBD1	TRBJ1-5	once	CATSDRGTGDNQPQHF	TGTGCCACCAGTGACCGTGGGACAGGGGACAATCAGCCCCAGCATTTT
TRBV24-1	TRBD1	TRBJ2-3	-	CATSDRDRGRRTQYF	TGTGCCACCAGTGATCGGGACAGAGGACGGCGCACGCAGTATTTT
TRBV6-4	TRBD2	TRBJ2-3	-	CASSDGASGSGADTQYF	TGTGCCAGCAGTGACGGTGCTAGCGGGAGCGGAGCAGATACGCAGTATTTT
TRBV2	-	TRBJ1-1	-	CASAEVGFAGLLAFF	TGTGCCAGCGCGGAGGTCGGGTTCGCTGGGCTGCTAGCTTTCTTT
TRBV29-1	-	TRBJ1-2	-	CSVDGVPVRGGGDGYTF	TGCAGCGTTGACGGGGTCCCGGTGCGGGGGGGCGGAGATGGCTACACCTTC
TRBV5-5	TRBD1	TRBJ2-2	-	CASSLRTGTGELFF	TGTGCCAGCAGCTTAAGGACAGGGACCGGGGAGCTGTTTTTT
TRBV7-2	TRBD2	TRBJ2-7	-	CASRKHRTSGGSDEQYF	TGTGCCAGCAGGAAGCATAGGACTAGCGGGGGCTCTGATGAGCAGTACTTC
TRBV19	TRBD2	TRBJ2-1	-	CASSISGGPFNEQFF	TGTGCCAGTAGTATATCGGGGGGGCCTTTCAATGAGCAGTTCTTC
TRBV6-2/TRBV6-3	TRBD1	TRBJ1-6	-	CASSRGTDNSPLHF	TGTGCCAGCAGCCGAGGGACAGATAATTCACCCCTCCACTTT
TRBV6-6	-	TRBJ2-7	-	CASSRRQDYEQYF	TGTGCCAGCTCCCGCAGACAGGACTACGAGCAGTACTTC
TRBV15	TRBD1	TRBJ1-2	-	CATSRETGAYGYTF	TGTGCCACCAGCAGAGAGACAGGGGCCTATGGCTACACCTTC
TRBV28	-	TRBJ2-4	once	CASSFGQILAKNIQYF	TGTGCCAGCAGTTTTGGACAGATACTAGCCAAAAACATTCAGTACTTC
TRBV3-1/TRBV3-2	TRBD1	TRBJ1-2	-	CASSATPPGQGSGYTF	TGTGCCAGCAGCGCCACTCCCCCGGGACAGGGGTCTGGCTACACCTTC
TRBV6-5	-	TRBJ2-2	-	CASSYSLAGGELFF	TGTGCCAGCAGTTACAGTCTAGCTGGCGGGGAGCTGTTTTTT
TRBV5-6	-	TRBJ1-1	-	CASSPPGSTEAFF	TGTGCCAGCAGCCCCCCGGGGAGCACTGAAGCTTTCTTT
TRBV7-2	-	TRBJ1-6	few	CASSFNREFYSPLHF	TGTGCCAGCAGCTTCAACAGGGAATTCTACTCACCCCTCCACTTT
TRBV7-2	-	TRBJ1-3	-	CASSLGLTSGNTIYF	TGTGCCAGCAGCTTGGGACTAACCTCTGGAAACACCATATATTTT